These 18 T cell receptor beta chains were sequenced from one sample in a study of T cell responses to AZD1222 COVID-19 vaccine. Libraries were prepared by immunoSEQ multiplex PCR; TCRdb keeps only in-frame clonotypes and omits some of them. The profile shows around 150,000 clones, more than 80% of them singletons. This material consisted of peripheral blood, taken 28 days after the second AZD1222 dose. These receptors came from an adult who received the AZD1222 COVID-19 vaccine.

This clone was seen once. The chain combines TRBV5-6 with TRBJ2-2; D is perhaps TRBD2 (6 bases). Trimming removed 0 bases at V and 7 bases at J, with 10 bases between. The CDR3 is made up of 14 amino acids. Per germline, CDR1 SGHDT and CDR2 YYEEEE. Here the CDR3 DNA reads TGTGCCAGCAGCTTGGCCGGGACTCACGGGGAGCTGTTTTTT. This sequence encodes CASSLAGTHGELFF.

The V gene is TRBV25-1, the J gene TRBJ1-4; D is unclear. There are 13 residues in the CDR3. The V gene's germline CDR1 is MGHDK and CDR2 SYGVNS. V lost 0 bases to trimming and J lost 7 bases, with 6 bases between them. Written as DNA, the CDR3 is TGTGCCAGCAGTGAATATGAGGTTGAAAAACTGTTTTTT. This translates into CASSEYEVEKLFF. The variable domain in full, with the rest retrieved from reference TRBV25-1 and TRBJ1-4, is EADIYQTPRYLVIGTGKKITLECSQTMGHDKMYWYQQDPGMELHLIHYSYGVNSTEKGDLSSESTVSRIRTEHFPLTLESARPSHTSQYLCASSEYEVEKLFFGSGTQLSVL.

This chain uses TRBV5-5 with TRBJ1-1; TRBD1 aligns across 10 bases. The V gene's germline CDR1 is SGHKS and CDR2 YYEKEE (reference sequence). The CDR3 is 14 amino acids. Trimming at V came to 7 bases and at J to 5 bases, leaving 8 bases not matched to a gene. CDR3 sequence reads: CASWDRGYRTEAFF. The CDR3, as DNA: TGTGCCAGCTGGGACAGGGGTTATAGGACTGAAGCTTTCTTT.

The rearrangement uses TRBV15 and TRBJ2-5, with 9 bases fitting TRBD2. V was clipped by 9 bases and J by 5 bases; unmatched bases: 4. CDR1 and CDR2 from the germline V gene are LNHNV and YYDKDF (reference sequence). This CDR3 contains 12 residues. For the CDR3, the DNA is TGTGCCACGAGGCGGGGGGGTGAGACCCAGTACTTC. Its protein is CATRRGGETQYF.

This clone was observed a single time. This chain joins TRBV6-5 and TRBJ1-5; 9 bases are shared with TRBD1. This CDR3 is 14 amino acids long. Per the germline V gene, CDR1 is MNHEY and CDR2 is SVGAGI. V lost 9 bases and J lost 4; bases outside the gene matches: 7. CDR3 in amino acids: CASETGTGNQPQHF. The CDR3 DNA follows: TGTGCCAGTGAAACCGGGACAGGGAATCAGCCCCAGCATTTT.

V usage is TRBV6-5 and J usage is TRBJ2-7; TRBD2 might be the D (5 bases). The V gene lost 0 bases and the J gene lost 6 bases, with 15 bases spanning the gap. Germline loops: CDR1 MNHEY, CDR2 SVGAGI. CDR3 length: 15 amino acids. CDR3 bases: TGTGCCAGCAGTTACTCGATAACTAGTGGAGGCGAGCAGTACTTC. Translated, it gives CASSYSITSGGEQYF.

This chain links TRBV7-9 with TRBJ2-7; D uncertain. Looked up from germline, CDR1 is SEHNR and CDR2 is FQNEAQ (reference sequence). Trimming pared 4 bases from V and 3 bases from J, leaving 16 bases between. This CDR3 has 15 residues. The DNA for the CDR3 is TGTGCCAGCAGCTCGAACATGGGCCGCGTCTACGAGCAGTACTTC. It encodes CASSSNMGRVYEQYF.

The chain uses TRBV7-8 and TRBJ2-7, with D perhaps TRBD1 (5 bases). Trimming left V 2 bases short and J 2 bases short, with 16 bases between. This CDR3 has 16 residues. Germline V CDR1 and CDR2: SGHVS, FQNEAQ. This CDR3 reads CASSLLQVAGTYEQYF. CDR3 in DNA: TGTGCCAGCAGCTTACTCCAGGTAGCAGGGACCTACGAGCAGTACTTC.

The V call is TRBV29-1, the J call TRBJ2-1, with D uncertain. The germline gives CDR1 SQVTM, CDR2 ANQGSEA. The CDR3 is made up of 14 amino acids. Trimming left V 3 bases short and J 1 base short, with 10 bases between. This CDR3 is CSVDRRLSYNEQFF. The CDR3 DNA follows: TGCAGCGTTGACCGGCGTCTGTCCTACAATGAGCAGTTCTTC.

This rearrangement joins TRBV9 to TRBJ2-7; D ambiguous. Trimming cost V 0 bases and J 6 bases, with 10 bases left between them. There are 13 residues in the CDR3. CDR1 and CDR2 (germline): SGDLS, YYNGEE. The CDR3 reads CASSVGHQFEQYF. The CDR3 nucleotides are TGTGCCAGCAGCGTAGGTCATCAGTTCGAGCAGTACTTC.

This clone was observed a few times. The chain uses TRBV2 and TRBJ2-1, with D unresolved. The ends were cut back, 4 bases at V and 8 bases at J, with 9 bases in the middle. This CDR3 is built from 12 residues. Germline lookup yields CDR1 SNHLY and CDR2 FYNNEI. The CDR3 region is CASSGSEDEQFF. The CDR3 DNA reads as TGTGCCAGCAGTGGATCTGAGGATGAGCAGTTCTTC. The full variable domain, completed using reference TRBV2 and TRBJ2-1, is EPEVTQTPSHQVTQMGQEVILRCVPISNHLYFYWYRQILGQKVEFLVSFYNNEISEKSEIFDDQFSVERPDGSNFTLKIRSTKLEDSAMYFCASSGSEDEQFFGPGTRLTVL.

The chain employs TRBV30 and TRBJ2-2; D gene unclear. The V and J ends lost 1 base and 5 bases respectively, with 11 bases between them. The CDR3 totals 14 residues. The germline V gene encodes CDR1 GTSNPN and CDR2 SVGIG (reference sequence). As DNA, the CDR3 is TGTGCCTGGAGTGGCCTTCTCCTTACCGGGGAGCTGTTTTTT. Protein product: CAWSGLLLTGELFF.

The chain is built from TRBV30 and TRBJ1-4; TRBD1 is a possible D gene (6 bases). Trimming removed 6 bases at V and 7 bases at J, with 18 bases between. The CDR3 is made up of 14 amino acids. In germline, CDR1 is GTSNPN, CDR2 SVGIG (reference sequence). CDR3 residues: CACSVQGTLEKLFF. The CDR3 DNA reads as TGTGCCTGCAGCGTACAGGGTACTCTTGAAAAACTGTTTTTT.

The V call is TRBV4-2, the J call TRBJ2-1, with 7 nucleotides matching TRBD2. Germline assignment: CDR1 LGHNA and CDR2 YNFKEQ. The CDR3 is 14 residues long. With 4 bases clipped from V and 6 bases from J, the junction kept 6 bases outside the gene matches. CDR3 sequence: CASSRTGGSNEQFF. In DNA, the CDR3 is TGTGCCAGCAGCCGGACGGGGGGTTCCAATGAGCAGTTCTTC.

The chain uses TRBV18 and TRBJ1-3; D remains unclear. Trimming removed 0 bases at V and 3 bases at J, with 6 bases between. The CDR3 is made up of 14 amino acids. Per germline, CDR1 KGHSH and CDR2 LQKENI. This CDR3 reads CASSPPRVGNTIYF. The CDR3 DNA follows: TGTGCCAGCTCACCACCGAGGGTTGGAAACACCATATATTTT.

The V gene is TRBV19, the J gene TRBJ2-2, with TRBD1 identical over 8 bases. Trimming cost V 2 bases and J 6 bases; bases outside gene matches: 5. CDR1 and CDR2 from the germline V gene are LNHDA and SQIVND (reference sequence). This CDR3 is built from 15 residues. The CDR3 DNA reads TGTGCCAGTAGTATACGGCAGGGGGCTTCCGGGGAGCTGTTTTTT. It yields the protein CASSIRQGASGELFF.

The chain is built from TRBV12-3 or TRBV12-4 and TRBJ1-1, with 7 bases lining up with TRBD1. There are 13 residues in the CDR3. Losses at the gene ends were 2 bases for V and 6 bases for J; bases not matched to a gene: 3. Here the CDR3 DNA reads TGTGCCAGCAGTTTAAAGGGGGCTTCTGAAGCTTTCTTT. This translates into CASSLKGASEAFF.

The chain couples TRBV4-2 to TRBJ2-1; no firm D call. Per germline, CDR1 LGHNA and CDR2 YNFKEQ. Between the trimmed V and J ends, which lost 4 bases and 8 bases, there was a span of 15 bases. This CDR3 has 14 residues. The CDR3: CASSLIDGDDEQFF. Here the CDR3 DNA reads TGTGCCAGCAGCCTGATAGACGGTGACGATGAGCAGTTCTTC.